What follows describes a single T cell receptor beta chain. Its antigen remains unidentified. Findings and limits, study-wide: Tumor memory CD4+ T cell TCR gene usage clustered with blood and lymph node memory CD4+ cells and lymph node naive CD4+ cells. Tumor Treg TCRs overlapped most with tumor naive CD4+ cells.

After constant-region reverse-primer amplification, full-length variable regions underwent semi-nested PCR with Nested Universal Primer A. TCRdb recomputed calls from the 5' RACE reads with MiXCR, one row per CDR3 protein. The table lists some 40,000 distinct CDR3 sequences, 29% of them singletons, with 3.7% in the top ten. This sequence originates from a female donor with breast cancer. Material for sequencing was memory CD4+ T cells sorted from a lymph node. Subset in this sample: memory CD4+ T cells, CD4+CD45RO+CD25-.

Here the CDR3 reads CASRDPSGNTDTQYF. CDR3 DNA: TGCGCCAGCAGGGACCCTAGCGGAAACACAGATACGCAGTATTTT. J is TRBJ2-3 and V is TRBV4-1, with 7 bases identical to TRBD2. The ends lost 6 bases at V and 2 bases at J; junction bases unmatched: 8. The germline CDR1 and CDR2 sequences are MGHRA and YSYEKL. The CDR3 has 15 residues.